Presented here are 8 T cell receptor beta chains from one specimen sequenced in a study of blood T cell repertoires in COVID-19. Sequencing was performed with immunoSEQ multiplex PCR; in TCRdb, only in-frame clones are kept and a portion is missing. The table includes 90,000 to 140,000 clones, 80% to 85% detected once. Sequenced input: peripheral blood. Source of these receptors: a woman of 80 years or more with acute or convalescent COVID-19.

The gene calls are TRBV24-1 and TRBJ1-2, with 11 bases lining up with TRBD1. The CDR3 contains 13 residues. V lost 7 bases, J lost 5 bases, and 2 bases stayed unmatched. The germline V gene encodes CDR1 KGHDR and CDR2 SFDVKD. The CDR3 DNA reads TGTGCCACCAGGGACAGGGGGCTTTATGGCTACACCTTC. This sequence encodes CATRDRGLYGYTF.

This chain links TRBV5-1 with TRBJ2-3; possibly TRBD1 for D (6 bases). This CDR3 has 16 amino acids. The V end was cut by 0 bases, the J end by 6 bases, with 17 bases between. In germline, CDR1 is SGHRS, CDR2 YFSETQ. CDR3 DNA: TGCGCCAGCAGCTTGGTCCTTGGGGGCCCACGGGATACGCAGTATTTT. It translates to CASSLVLGGPRDTQYF.

DNA for the CDR3: TGTGCCAGCAGTCCCTCCGGGGGGAGGTATGGCTACACCTTC. Translated: CASSPSGGRYGYTF. The chain combines TRBV3-1 (or the pseudogene TRBV3-2) with TRBJ1-2; D perhaps matches TRBD1 (5 bases). CDR1 is LGHDT, CDR2 YNNKEL, per germline (reference sequence). V was trimmed by 6 bases and J by 5 bases, leaving 16 bases between them. This CDR3 region has 14 residues.

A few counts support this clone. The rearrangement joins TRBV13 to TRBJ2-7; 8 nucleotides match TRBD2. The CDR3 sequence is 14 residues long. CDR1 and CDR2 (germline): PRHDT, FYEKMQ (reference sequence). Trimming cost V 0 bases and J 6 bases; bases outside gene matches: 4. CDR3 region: CASSLGREVGEQYF. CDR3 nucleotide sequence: TGTGCCAGCAGCTTAGGGCGGGAGGTTGGCGAGCAGTACTTC.

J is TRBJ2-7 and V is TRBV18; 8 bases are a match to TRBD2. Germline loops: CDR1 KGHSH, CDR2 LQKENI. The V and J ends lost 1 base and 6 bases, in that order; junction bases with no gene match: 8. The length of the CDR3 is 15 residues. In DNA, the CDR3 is TGTGCCAGCTCACCACAGGACGGGGGGGGCAGCGAGCAGTACTTC. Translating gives CASSPQDGGGSEQYF.

This CDR3 is CATSTSTDTQYF. The CDR3 nucleotides are TGTGCCACCAGTACTAGCACAGATACGCAGTATTTT. This chain joins TRBV24-1 and TRBJ2-3; D is ambiguous. The germline V and J ends were trimmed by 6 bases and 0 bases, with 3 bases remaining between them. This CDR3 is built from 12 residues. CDR1 is KGHDR and CDR2 is SFDVKD in the germline V gene.

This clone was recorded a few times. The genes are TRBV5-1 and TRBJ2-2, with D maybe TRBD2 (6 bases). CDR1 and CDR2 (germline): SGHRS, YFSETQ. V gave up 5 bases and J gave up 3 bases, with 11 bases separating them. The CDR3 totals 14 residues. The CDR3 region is CASRRGSDTGELFF. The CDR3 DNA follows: TGCGCCAGCAGGCGGGGCTCGGACACCGGGGAGCTGTTTTTT.

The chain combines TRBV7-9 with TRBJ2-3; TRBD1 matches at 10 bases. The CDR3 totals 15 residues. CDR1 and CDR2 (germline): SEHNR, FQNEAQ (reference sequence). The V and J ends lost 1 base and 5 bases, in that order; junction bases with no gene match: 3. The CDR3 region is CASSLERTGGDTQYF. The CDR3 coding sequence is TGTGCCAGCAGCTTAGAAAGGACAGGGGGAGATACGCAGTATTTT.